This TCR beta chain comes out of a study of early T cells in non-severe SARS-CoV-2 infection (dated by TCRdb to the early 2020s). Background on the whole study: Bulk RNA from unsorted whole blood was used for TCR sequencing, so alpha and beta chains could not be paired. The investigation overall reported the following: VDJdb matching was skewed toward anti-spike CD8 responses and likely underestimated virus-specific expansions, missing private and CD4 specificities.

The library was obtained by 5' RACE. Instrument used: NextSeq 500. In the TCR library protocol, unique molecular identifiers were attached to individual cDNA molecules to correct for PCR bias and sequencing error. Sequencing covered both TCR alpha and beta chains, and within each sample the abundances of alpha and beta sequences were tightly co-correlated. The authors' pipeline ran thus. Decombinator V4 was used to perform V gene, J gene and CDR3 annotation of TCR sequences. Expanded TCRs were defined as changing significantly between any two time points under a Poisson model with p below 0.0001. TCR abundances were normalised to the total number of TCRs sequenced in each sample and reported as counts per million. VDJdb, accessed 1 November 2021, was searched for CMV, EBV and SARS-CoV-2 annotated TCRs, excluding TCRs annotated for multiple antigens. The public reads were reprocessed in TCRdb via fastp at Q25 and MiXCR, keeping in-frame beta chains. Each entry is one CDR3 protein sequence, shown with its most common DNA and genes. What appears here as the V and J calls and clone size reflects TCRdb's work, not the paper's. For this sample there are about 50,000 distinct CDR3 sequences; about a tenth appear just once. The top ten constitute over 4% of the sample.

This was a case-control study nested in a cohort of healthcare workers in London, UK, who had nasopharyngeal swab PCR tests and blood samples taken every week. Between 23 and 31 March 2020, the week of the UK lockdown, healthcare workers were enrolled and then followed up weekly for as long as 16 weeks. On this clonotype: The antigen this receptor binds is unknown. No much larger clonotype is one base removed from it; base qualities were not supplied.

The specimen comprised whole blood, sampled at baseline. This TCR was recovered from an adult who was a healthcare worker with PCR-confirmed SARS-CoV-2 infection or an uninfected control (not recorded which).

The CDR3 is CASSTIAGGGNEQFF. In nucleotide form, the sequence is TGTGCCAGCAGCACTATAGCGGGAGGCGGTAATGAGCAGTTCTTC. Here the chain combines TRBV7-2 and TRBJ2-1, and 10 junction bases match TRBD2. From cysteine to phenylalanine, the CDR3 is 15 amino acids long. The read is trimmed to its CDR3 DNA, 45 bases read in frame from base 1. Clipping removes 5 bases from V and 7 bases from J, with 8 as the unmatched junction base count. CDR1 and CDR2, looked up from the germline V gene, are SGHTA and FQGNSA.